This T cell receptor beta chain was obtained from a study of OX40 agonist ivuxolimab in advanced cancers. Deletions cut 4 bases from V and 4 bases from J, with 15 bases between. This CDR3 region has 15 residues. Germline V lookup: CDR1 SGHRS, CDR2 YFSETQ. TCRdb's copy holds only in-frame clones and misses some; the assay was immunoSEQ multiplex PCR. The sample shows approximately 60,000 clones, around 90% of them seen only once. The material was CD4+ or CD8+ T cells sorted from blood, obtained in a trial of the OX40 agonist ivuxolimab. The TCR originated in an adult with an advanced solid tumor such as melanoma, head and neck, liver or kidney cancer. J is TRBJ2-1 and V is TRBV5-1; perhaps TRBD1 as D (6 bases). The CDR3 reads CASSPGHLGYNEQFF. The CDR3 nucleotides read TGCGCCAGCAGCCCGGGACATTTGGGGTACAATGAGCAGTTCTTC. The variable domain in full, completed from reference TRBV5-1 and TRBJ2-1, reads KAGVTQTPRYLIKTRGQQVTLSCSPISGHRSVSWYQQTPGQGLQFLFEYFSETQRNKGNFPGRFSGRQFSNSRSEMNVSTLELGDSALYLCASSPGHLGYNEQFFGPGTRLTVL.